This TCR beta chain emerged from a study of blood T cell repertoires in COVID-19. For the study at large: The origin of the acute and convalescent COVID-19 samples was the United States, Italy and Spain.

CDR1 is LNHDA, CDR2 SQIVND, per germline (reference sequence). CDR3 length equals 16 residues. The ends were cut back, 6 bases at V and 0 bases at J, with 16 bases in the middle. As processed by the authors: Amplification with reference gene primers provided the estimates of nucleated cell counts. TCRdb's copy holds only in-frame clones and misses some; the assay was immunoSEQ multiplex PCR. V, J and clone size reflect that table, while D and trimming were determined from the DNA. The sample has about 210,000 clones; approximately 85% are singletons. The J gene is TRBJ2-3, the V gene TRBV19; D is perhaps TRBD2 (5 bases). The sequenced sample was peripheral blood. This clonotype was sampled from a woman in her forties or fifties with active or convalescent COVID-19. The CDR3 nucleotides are TGTGCCAGTAGCCCTCGGGGAGCGGTAAGCACAGATACGCAGTATTTT. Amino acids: CASSPRGAVSTDTQYF.